The 20 T cell receptor beta chains given below trace back to one sample, sequenced in a study of shared clonotypes between healthy human individuals. Clones were read by immunoSEQ multiplex PCR, and TCRdb kept only the in-frame ones, dropping some. This table holds 2.3 million or so clones, about 92% found once. The material sequenced was naive CD4+ T cells from PBMCs. The sample's subset: CD45RA+ positively selected. These receptors came from a man between 18 and 35 years old in good health. Some clones in this sample may be carry-over from other donors' samples.

The gene calls are TRBV28 and TRBJ2-2; 7 nucleotides align to TRBD1. This CDR3 comprises 17 residues. J lost 1 base, V lost 2 bases, and 7 bases had no gene match. Per germline, CDR1 MDHEN and CDR2 SYDVKM. CDR3 coding DNA: TGTGCCAGCAGTTTACCACAGGGGAATTGGAACACCGGGGAGCTGTTTTTT. Amino acid sequence: CASSLPQGNWNTGELFF.

The gene calls are TRBV18 and TRBJ1-1; 8 nucleotides agree with TRBD1. Germline V CDR1 and CDR2: KGHSH, LQKENI. Trimming at V came to 5 bases and at J to 0 bases, leaving 5 bases not matched to a gene. The CDR3 covers 15 residues. Here the CDR3 DNA reads TGTGCCAGCTCAGACAGACAGGGGATGAACACTGAAGCTTTCTTT. Translating gives CASSDRQGMNTEAFF.

The chain joins TRBV9 to TRBJ2-5; D uncertain. Per the germline V gene, CDR1 is SGDLS and CDR2 is YYNGEE. The germline V and J ends were trimmed by 0 bases and 3 bases, with 9 bases remaining between them. This CDR3 is 14 amino acids long. The CDR3 reads CASSVEWAEETQYF. The CDR3 coding sequence is TGTGCCAGCAGCGTAGAGTGGGCAGAAGAGACCCAGTACTTC.

This clone has a single count. Relative to the germline gene, one junction end is altered; a read error may explain this. Other DNA sequences in the sample encode the same CDR3. This chain joins TRBV4-3 and TRBJ1-1; D gene unclear. In germline, CDR1 is LGHNA, CDR2 YSLEER. The CDR3 is 15 amino acids. CDR3: CASSQEKSANTEAFF. CDR3 bases: TGCGCCAGCAGCCAAGAAAAGTCCGCGAACACTGAGGCTTTCTTT.

J is TRBJ2-1 and V is TRBV12-5; D is tentatively TRBD1 or TRBD2 (7 bases each). Looked up from germline, CDR1 is LGHNT and CDR2 is FRNRAP. V lost 0 bases and J 0 bases, leaving 24 bases between the germline ends. This CDR3 region has 21 residues. The CDR3 loop reads CASGLVPRGDYKNLSYNEQFF. The CDR3 nucleotides are TGTGCTAGTGGTTTGGTACCCAGGGGGGACTACAAAAACCTCTCCTACAATGAGCAGTTCTTC.

This clone was counted between two and nine times. The CDR3 spells CASSHRERNQPQHF. The CDR3 DNA is TGTGCCAGCAGTCACAGGGAACGTAATCAGCCCCAGCATTTT. The V call is TRBV28, the J call TRBJ1-5; a weak D match, TRBD1 (6 bases). The CDR3 runs 14 residues. V was pared by 5 bases and J by 4 bases, with 12 bases between. CDR1 and CDR2 from the germline V gene are MDHEN and SYDVKM.

To note about this clone: Other DNA sequences in this specimen translate into the identical CDR3. The chain recombines TRBV27 with TRBJ1-2; the D gene is possibly TRBD1 (5 bases). This CDR3 comprises 13 residues. With 0 bases removed from V and 8 bases from J, the gap between germline ends came to 10 bases. Germline CDR1 and CDR2: MNHEY and SMNVEV (reference sequence). The CDR3 DNA reads as TGTGCCAGCAGTTTATCGAGGGGAAGAGGCTACACCTTC. Translating gives CASSLSRGRGYTF.

This clone has just one count. The chain carries TRBV5-1 and TRBJ2-1; 8 positions agree with TRBD2. J was trimmed by 4 bases and V by 3 bases; bases with no gene match: 6. The V gene's germline CDR1 is SGHRS and CDR2 YFSETQ. The CDR3 is 15 residues long. This CDR3 is CASSSVAGMYNEQFF. CDR3 in DNA: TGCGCCAGCAGCTCCGTAGCGGGAATGTACAATGAGCAGTTCTTC.

The chain employs TRBV7-3 and TRBJ2-7, with a tentative D call TRBD2 (6 bases). This CDR3 is 14 amino acids long. The V end was cut by 6 bases, the J end by 7 bases, with 19 bases between. Germline CDR1 SGHTA, CDR2 FQGTGA. The CDR3 DNA sequence: TGTGCCAGCAGGGCGGGACTCCCGTCGGAGGAGCAGTACTTC. Translated: CASRAGLPSEEQYF.

The chain has TRBV5-1 and TRBJ2-7, with a possible D match to TRBD1 (5 bases). CDR3 length: 12 residues. Germline values: CDR1 SGHRS, CDR2 YFSETQ. V shed 5 bases and J shed 3 bases, with 9 bases lying between them. This chain's CDR3 is CASRDTRYEQYF. The CDR3 DNA follows: TGCGCCAGCAGGGACACCCGCTACGAGCAGTACTTC.

This CDR3 reads CASLAAGLGASTDTQYF. In nucleotides, the CDR3 is TGTGCCAGCCTGGCGGCAGGCCTGGGGGCCAGCACAGATACGCAGTATTTT. The chain uses TRBV2 and TRBJ2-3; tentatively, D is TRBD1 (6 bases). The CDR3 contains 17 residues. Trimming removed 8 bases from V and 0 bases from J, with 21 bases in between. The germline V gene encodes CDR1 SNHLY and CDR2 FYNNEI.

The chain recombines TRBV5-1 with TRBJ1-1, with D unclear. V was clipped by 2 bases and J by 1 base, with 9 bases between them. The CDR3 runs 14 residues. The germline CDR1 and CDR2 sequences are SGHRS and YFSETQ. The CDR3 DNA follows: TGCGCCAGCAGCTTAGGAATACGGAACACTGAAGCTTTCTTT. It specifies CASSLGIRNTEAFF.

The chain couples TRBV18 to TRBJ2-2, with no clear D. This CDR3 comprises 16 residues. V shed 0 bases and J shed 1 base, with 9 bases lying between them. CDR1 is KGHSH, CDR2 LQKENI, per germline. CDR3 region: CASSPPGPWNTGELFF. DNA of the CDR3: TGTGCCAGCTCACCACCCGGGCCATGGAACACCGGGGAGCTGTTTTTT.

This clone was seen only once. The V gene is TRBV5-6, the J gene TRBJ1-2, with D hard to call. Trimming removed 2 bases from V and 6 bases from J, with 8 bases in between. The CDR3 runs 12 residues. The germline V gene encodes CDR1 SGHDT and CDR2 YYEEEE. The CDR3 loop reads CASSLAGDGYTF. Here the CDR3 DNA reads TGTGCCAGCAGCTTAGCGGGAGATGGCTACACCTTC.

The chain links TRBV7-2 to TRBJ2-1; 7 bases fit TRBD2. V was clipped by 6 bases and J by 9 bases; unmatched bases: 14. Germline lookup yields CDR1 SGHTA and CDR2 FQGNSA. The CDR3 loop spans 15 amino acids. DNA for the CDR3: TGTGCCAGCAGTAGGGTGCGGGAGAAGGGGAGTGAGCAGTTCTTC. Residues: CASSRVREKGSEQFF.

V is TRBV7-9 and J is TRBJ1-1; D remains unclear. This CDR3 has 12 residues. The germline V gene has CDR1 SEHNR and CDR2 FQNEAQ (reference sequence). V lost 5 bases to trimming and J lost 1 base, with 5 bases between them. The CDR3 DNA reads TGTGCCAGCAGCCCCAGGAACACTGAAGCTTTCTTT. It codes for CASSPRNTEAFF.

This sequence joins TRBV19 and TRBJ2-7; D is perhaps TRBD2 (5 bases). Germline V gives CDR1 LNHDA, CDR2 SQIVND (reference sequence). Trimming removed 4 bases at V and 5 bases at J, with 15 bases between. This CDR3 spans 14 amino acids. The chain's CDR3 is CASSTEGSLHEQYF. The CDR3 DNA reads TGTGCCAGTAGTACAGAAGGGAGTCTCCACGAGCAGTACTTC.

The chain carries TRBV5-6 and TRBJ2-1, with TRBD2 as a possible D gene (5 bases). The CDR3 is made up of 15 amino acids. The V and J ends lost 0 bases and 8 bases respectively, with 15 bases between them. Germline-derived CDR1 and CDR2 are SGHDT and YYEEEE. DNA of the CDR3: TGTGCCAGCAGCTTGGTGCGACTAAGCTTGTATGAGCAGTTCTTC. It translates to CASSLVRLSLYEQFF.

Written as DNA, the CDR3 is TGCGCCAGCAGCCAAGAAAGGGCCGTTGAAAAACTGTTTTTT. Amino acids: CASSQERAVEKLFF. The gene calls are TRBV4-1 and TRBJ1-4; D gene ambiguous. CDR3 size: 14 residues. The germline V gene encodes CDR1 MGHRA and CDR2 YSYEKL. V lost 0 bases to trimming and J lost 7 bases, with 9 bases between them.

The chain joins TRBV2 to TRBJ2-2; D might be TRBD1 (6 bases). Germline lookup yields CDR1 SNHLY and CDR2 FYNNEI. The CDR3 is made up of 16 amino acids. V lost 5 bases, J lost 2 bases, and 15 bases lay in between. CDR3 nucleotides: TGTGCCAGCAGTTACTTGACAGGAGGAAACACCGGGGAGCTGTTTTTT. This sequence encodes CASSYLTGGNTGELFF.